This entry lists 26 T cell receptor beta chains sequenced from one sample in a study of blood T cell repertoires in COVID-19. This table comes from immunoSEQ multiplex PCR, and its TCRdb copy is limited to in-frame clones, with some not included. The table includes over 100,000 clones, nearly 85% detected once. Sequencing was performed on peripheral blood. All receptors come from a woman aged 45-65 years with acute or convalescent COVID-19.

This clone was picked up a small number of times. The chain uses TRBV5-1 and TRBJ1-1; the D is unclear. V lost 5 bases to trimming and J lost 3 bases, with 11 bases between them. CDR1 and CDR2 from the germline V gene are SGHRS and YFSETQ. This CDR3 has 13 amino acids. CDR3 bases: TGCGCCAGCAGGCAGGAAGGTTACACTGAAGCTTTCTTT. Amino acid sequence: CASRQEGYTEAFF.

The V gene is TRBV11-3, the J gene TRBJ2-7; 8 bases are shared with TRBD1. The CDR3 length is 13 residues. CDR1 and CDR2 from the germline V gene are SGHNT and YENEEA. After removal of 3 bases from V and 5 bases from J, the junction contained 3 bases not matched to a gene. The CDR3 DNA is TGTGCCAGCAGCTTGGACAGGGTTAACGAGCAGTACTTC. It encodes CASSLDRVNEQYF.

The chain recombines TRBV7-2 with TRBJ1-2, with 9 nucleotides matching TRBD1. The CDR3 spans 15 residues. The J segment lost 4 bases and the V segment lost 4 bases, leaving 7 bases of the junction unmatched. The germline gives CDR1 SGHTA, CDR2 FQGNSA. The CDR3 nucleotides read TGTGCCAGCAGCTCACCGGGACAGGGTGCCTATGGCTACACCTTC. Translation gives CASSSPGQGAYGYTF.

This chain connects TRBV19 to TRBJ1-3; D perhaps matches TRBD1 (5 bases). CDR1 is LNHDA and CDR2 is SQIVND in the germline V gene (reference sequence). Trimming pared 11 bases from V and 4 bases from J, leaving 18 bases between. This CDR3 has 14 residues. The CDR3 is CACSFQGAGNTIYF. CDR3 nucleotides: TGTGCCTGCTCCTTCCAGGGTGCCGGAAACACCATATATTTT.

The CDR3 loop is CASSPGGLGRNSGNTIYF. The CDR3 DNA reads TGTGCCAGCAGCCCAGGGGGTCTCGGACGGAACTCTGGAAACACCATATATTTT. This chain joins TRBV3-1 (or the pseudogene TRBV3-2) and TRBJ1-3; TRBD1 matches 7 bases. The V segment lost 4 bases and the J segment 0 bases; nucleotides outside the gene matches: 12. The germline V gene has CDR1 LGHDT and CDR2 YNNKEL (reference sequence). The CDR3 is 18 residues long.

The chain employs TRBV27 and TRBJ1-3, with 10 bases aligning to TRBD1. With V trimmed by 10 bases and J by 4 bases, 10 bases remained unmatched. Germline V lookup: CDR1 MNHEY, CDR2 SMNVEV (reference sequence). There are 15 residues in the CDR3. CDR3 amino acids: CATRGGTGAGNTIYF. CDR3 in DNA: TGTGCCACCCGGGGCGGGACAGGGGCCGGAAACACCATATATTTT.

The CDR3 region is CASSSLGHRGAEAFF. The CDR3 DNA reads TGTGCCAGCTCATCACTCGGTCACAGGGGGGCTGAAGCTTTCTTT. This sequence joins TRBV18 and TRBJ1-1, with 8 positions matching TRBD1. Trimming removed 5 bases from V and 6 bases from J; junction bases left unmatched: 11. The CDR3 runs to 15 residues. CDR1 and CDR2 from the germline V gene are KGHSH and LQKENI.

The table lists this clone with a count of one. The rearrangement joins TRBV4-1 to TRBJ1-2; 8 nucleotides align to TRBD1. CDR3 length: 15 residues. The germline V gene has CDR1 MGHRA and CDR2 YSYEKL. V shed 6 bases and J 3 bases; nucleotides not matched to a gene: 9. The CDR3 loop is CASSYTGTGDYGYTF. CDR3 DNA: TGCGCCAGCAGTTATACCGGGACAGGAGACTATGGCTACACCTTC.

This chain connects TRBV3-1 (or the pseudogene TRBV3-2) to TRBJ2-7, with TRBD1 matching over 7 bases. The V gene's germline CDR1 is LGHDT and CDR2 YNNKEL (reference sequence). This CDR3 region has 12 residues. Trimming cost V 3 bases and J 6 bases; bases outside gene matches: 2. CDR3 sequence reads: CASSQWTGEQYF. CDR3 sequence (DNA): TGTGCCAGCAGCCAGTGGACAGGCGAGCAGTACTTC.

In DNA form, the CDR3 reads TGTGCCAGTAGCCCCAAGCAGGGGTTCTATCAGCCCCAGCATTTT. Residues: CASSPKQGFYQPQHF. The chain recombines TRBV19 with TRBJ1-5; D possibly corresponds to TRBD1 (6 bases). Trimming left V 6 bases short and J 5 bases short, with 17 bases between. In germline, CDR1 is LNHDA, CDR2 SQIVND (reference sequence). The CDR3 has 15 amino acids.

This chain connects TRBV5-6 to TRBJ1-1, with D unclear. Germline CDR1 and CDR2: SGHDT and YYEEEE. CDR3 length: 14 residues. The ends were cut back, 4 bases at V and 3 bases at J, with 13 bases in the middle. CDR3 protein: CASSPGVRDTEAFF. CDR3 sequence (DNA): TGTGCCAGCAGCCCCGGGGTGCGGGACACTGAAGCTTTCTTT.

This clone was detected only a few times. The gene calls are TRBV5-4 and TRBJ1-2, with 7 bases identical to TRBD1. CDR1 SGHNT and CDR2 YYREEE come from the germline V gene (reference sequence). CDR3 length: 15 residues. The V gene end was trimmed by 3 bases and the J gene end by 4 bases; junction bases not matched to a gene: 9. The CDR3 DNA follows: TGTGCCAGCAGCTCAAGGACAGGCGACTTCTATGGCTACACCTTC. It specifies CASSSRTGDFYGYTF.

The gene calls are TRBV19 and TRBJ1-5; TRBD1 aligns across 10 bases. After removal of 6 bases from V and 7 bases from J, the junction contained 15 bases not matched to a gene. Germline values: CDR1 LNHDA, CDR2 SQIVND (reference sequence). The CDR3 is 17 residues long. CDR3 in amino acids: CASSIIRGTGAKQPQHF. In DNA form, the CDR3 reads TGTGCCAGTAGCATTATTAGGGGGACAGGGGCAAAGCAGCCCCAGCATTTT.

In its sample, this clone was seen once. This chain joins TRBV11-2 and TRBJ2-2, with D uncertain. This CDR3 comprises 14 residues. Trimming left V 3 bases short and J 1 base short, with 6 bases between. CDR1 is SGHAT and CDR2 is FQNNGV in the germline V gene. The CDR3 DNA reads TGTGCCAGCAGCTTCATGAGGAACACCGGGGAGCTGTTTTTT. Its translation: CASSFMRNTGELFF.

V gene TRBV11-2 combines with J gene TRBJ2-3; D unclear. The CDR3 spans 12 residues. Trimming shortened V by 0 bases and J by 12 bases, and 10 bases separated the two germline ends. Germline loops: CDR1 SGHAT, CDR2 FQNNGV. The chain's CDR3 is CASSLDIARQYF. In nucleotides, the CDR3 is TGTGCCAGCAGCTTAGATATAGCCCGACAGTATTTT.

This clone has only a few counts. The chain combines TRBV3-1 (or the pseudogene TRBV3-2) with TRBJ2-4; tentative D call: TRBD2 (6 bases). Germline CDR1 and CDR2: LGHDT and YNNKEL (reference sequence). This CDR3 contains 15 residues. V was clipped by 3 bases and J by 1 base, with 10 bases between them. CDR3 bases: TGTGCCAGCAGCCATTCGGGGGAGGCCAAAAACATTCAGTACTTC. Its translation: CASSHSGEAKNIQYF.

The chain carries TRBV10-3 and TRBJ2-3, with a weak D call TRBD2 (6 bases). There are 16 residues in the CDR3. Deletions cut 5 bases from V and 3 bases from J, with 18 bases between. Germline loops: CDR1 ENHRY, CDR2 SYGVKD. The DNA for the CDR3 is TGTGCCATCAGTCCCCTGTCGGGGGAAGGGACAGATACGCAGTATTTT. Its protein product is CAISPLSGEGTDTQYF.

This rearrangement joins TRBV5-1 to TRBJ1-2; no definite D call. The ends were cut back, 0 bases at V and 1 base at J, with 7 bases in the middle. The CDR3 contains 14 residues. Germline CDR1 SGHRS, CDR2 YFSETQ. CDR3 residues: CASSLASVNYGYTF. CDR3 DNA: TGCGCCAGCAGCTTGGCGTCGGTTAACTATGGCTACACCTTC.

The gene calls are TRBV10-3 and TRBJ2-5; 10 bases match TRBD2. The CDR3 extends over 16 amino acids. V gave up 4 bases and J gave up 0 bases; unmatched junction bases: 5. The germline gives CDR1 ENHRY, CDR2 SYGVKD. This CDR3 reads CAISGPAGGDQETQYF. The CDR3 nucleotides are TGTGCCATCAGTGGGCCAGCGGGGGGGGACCAAGAGACCCAGTACTTC.

The V and J genes are TRBV6-5 and TRBJ2-1, with 7 nucleotides matching TRBD1. V lost 7 bases to trimming and J lost 9 bases; unmatched junction nucleotides: 12. Germline V CDR1 and CDR2: MNHEY, SVGAGI. CDR3 length equals 14 residues. CDR3 sequence: CASTTRAGGGEQFF. CDR3 nucleotide sequence: TGTGCCAGCACCACAAGGGCAGGGGGTGGTGAGCAGTTCTTC.

The chain employs TRBV7-9 and TRBJ1-1; 8 bases map to TRBD1. Germline V CDR1 and CDR2: SEHNR, FQNEAQ (reference sequence). CDR3 length: 14 residues. Unmatched junction bases numbered 3, after V lost 2 bases and J lost 4 bases. The CDR3 DNA follows: TGTGCCAGCAGCTTACAGGGGGCGTTCACTGAAGCTTTCTTT. This codes for CASSLQGAFTEAFF.

The chain has TRBV18 and TRBJ1-1, with D maybe TRBD1 (5 bases). This CDR3 region has 14 residues. The V gene lost 5 bases and the J gene lost 4 bases, with 14 bases spanning the gap. Germline CDR1 and CDR2: KGHSH and LQKENI. The CDR3 loop reads CASSSDSFSTEAFF. As DNA, the CDR3 is TGTGCCAGCTCATCAGACAGCTTTAGCACTGAAGCTTTCTTT.

The genes are TRBV2 and TRBJ1-2; no clear D. Looked up from germline, CDR1 is SNHLY and CDR2 is FYNNEI. With 7 bases removed from V and 4 bases from J, the gap between germline ends came to 16 bases. The CDR3 is 14 amino acids. As DNA, the CDR3 is TGTGCCAGCATCGGCGAGGGAGGACCCTATGGCTACACCTTC. As protein: CASIGEGGPYGYTF.

The V call is TRBV28, the J call TRBJ1-5; the match to TRBD1 covers 8 bases. The CDR3 consists of 16 residues. Germline V CDR1 and CDR2: MDHEN, SYDVKM. J was trimmed by 9 bases and V by 5 bases; bases with no gene match: 15. In DNA form, the CDR3 reads TGTGCCAGCAGTCGTGACAGGGGTTTAGGAGGGGGGCCCCAGCATTTT. As protein: CASSRDRGLGGGPQHF.

The genes are TRBV18 and TRBJ1-1, with TRBD1 identical over 8 bases. CDR3 size: 14 residues. Germline assignment: CDR1 KGHSH and CDR2 LQKENI. V gave up 4 bases and J gave up 5 bases; unmatched junction bases: 6. CDR3 in amino acids: CASSRRTGLTEAFF. CDR3 DNA: TGTGCCAGCTCACGGCGGACAGGGCTGACTGAAGCTTTCTTT. Combining the CDR3 with reference TRBV18 and TRBJ1-1 gives the whole variable domain NAGVMQNPRHLVRRRGQEARLRCSPMKGHSHVYWYRQLPEEGLKFMVYLQKENIIDESGMPKERFSAEFPKEGPSILRIQQVVRGDSAAYFCASSRRTGLTEAFFGQGTRLTVV.

The rearrangement uses TRBV14 and TRBJ1-2; perhaps TRBD1 as D (6 bases). From germline, CDR1 is SGHDN and CDR2 FVKESK. Trimming cost V 0 bases and J 2 bases, with 19 bases left between them. The CDR3 covers 18 residues. This chain's CDR3 is CASSQDMGANSVNYGYTF. CDR3 nucleotide sequence: TGTGCCAGCAGCCAAGATATGGGGGCGAACTCGGTAAACTATGGCTACACCTTC.